The 10 T cell receptor beta chains in this list originate from one sample, sequenced in a study of technical replicates of blood from four donors. TCRdb's table, derived via immunoSEQ multiplex PCR, lists solely in-frame clones and lacks some. The sample contains tens of thousands of clones, approximately 94% of which appear only once. Source material: T cells isolated from PBMCs. The receptors come from a human donor in good health.

The rearrangement links TRBV6-1 to TRBJ2-7; weak D call: TRBD2 (6 bases). Germline V lookup: CDR1 MNHNS, CDR2 SASEGT. With 1 base removed from V and 6 bases from J, the gap between germline ends came to 25 bases. This CDR3 comprises 18 residues. Here the CDR3 DNA reads TGTGCCAGCAGTGAAGGAGGTCTCCGGGACTTGCTTTTTATCGAGCAGTACTTC. Amino acids: CASSEGGLRDLLFIEQYF.

This clone was observed once. The genes are TRBV11-2 and TRBJ2-3; TRBD2 agrees at 8 bases. The CDR3 has 15 residues. Trimming took 1 base from V and 4 from J; bases not matched to a gene: 4. The germline V gene encodes CDR1 SGHAT and CDR2 FQNNGV. The CDR3 region is CASSLAGGPPDTQYF. In DNA, the CDR3 is TGTGCCAGCAGCTTAGCGGGAGGGCCCCCAGATACGCAGTATTTT.

The chain combines TRBV7-9 with TRBJ1-4, with 8 bases identical to TRBD1. This CDR3 spans 15 amino acids. Germline V gene sequence: CDR1 SEHNR, CDR2 FQNEAQ (reference sequence). Losses at the gene ends were 5 bases for V and 8 bases for J; bases not matched to a gene: 10. CDR3 sequence reads: CASSETGTGTEKLFF. The CDR3 DNA sequence: TGTGCCAGCAGCGAAACCGGGACAGGCACGGAAAAACTGTTTTTT. Complete variable domain (other parts from reference TRBV7-9 and TRBJ1-4): DTGVSQNPRHKITKRGQNVTFRCDPISEHNRLYWYRQTLGQGPEFLTYFQNEAQLEKSRLLSDRFSAERPKGSFSTLEIQRTEQGDSAMYLCASSETGTGTEKLFFGSGTQLSVL.

J is TRBJ1-6 and V is TRBV9, with a tentative D call TRBD1 (5 bases). This CDR3 has 14 amino acids. V was cut by 2 bases and J by 4 bases, with 7 bases left in between. The germline CDR1 and CDR2 sequences are SGDLS and YYNGEE. The CDR3 reads CASSVPGYNSPLHF. The DNA for the CDR3 is TGTGCCAGCAGCGTTCCAGGGTATAATTCACCCCTCCACTTT.

This chain links TRBV10-2 with TRBJ2-1, with TRBD2 matching 8 bases. CDR1 and CDR2 from the germline V gene are WSHSY and SAAADI. The CDR3 contains 18 residues. The V gene end was trimmed by 1 base and the J gene end by 4 bases; junction bases not matched to a gene: 12. This CDR3 is CASSEWFPRGTSYNEQFF. The CDR3 DNA sequence: TGCGCCAGCAGTGAGTGGTTTCCGAGAGGGACTAGTTACAATGAGCAGTTCTTC.

The V gene is TRBV28, the J gene TRBJ2-7; 8 bases align to TRBD2. J lost 5 bases, V lost 6 bases, and 15 bases had no gene match. Germline V gene lookup returns CDR1 MDHEN and CDR2 SYDVKM. This CDR3 has 16 amino acids. The CDR3 loop reads CASSQMVGREGDEQYF. The CDR3 DNA sequence: TGTGCCAGCAGCCAAATGGTTGGACGGGAGGGGGACGAGCAGTACTTC.

V is TRBV14 and J is TRBJ2-1; 8 nucleotides align to TRBD1. Germline V gene lookup returns CDR1 SGHDN and CDR2 FVKESK. The CDR3 covers 16 residues. V trimming: 6 bases; J trimming: 1 base; junction bases outside the gene matches: 8. Here the CDR3 reads CASSPMNRGSYNEQFF. CDR3 nucleotides: TGTGCCAGCAGTCCAATGAACAGGGGGTCCTACAATGAGCAGTTCTTC.

The chain joins TRBV2 to TRBJ1-4; TRBD1 matches at 9 bases. The CDR3 is 15 amino acids. V lost 6 bases, J lost 0 bases, and 2 bases stayed unmatched. Germline-derived CDR1 and CDR2 are SNHLY and FYNNEI. The CDR3 here is CASSGQGSTNEKLFF. CDR3 DNA: TGTGCCAGCAGCGGACAGGGGTCAACTAATGAAAAACTGTTTTTT.

The chain couples TRBV11-2 to TRBJ2-1; 7 bases match TRBD2. The CDR3 contains 15 residues. Germline lookup yields CDR1 SGHAT and CDR2 FQNNGV. The trim removed 4 bases at V and 8 bases at J, leaving 11 bases unmatched. CDR3 coding DNA: TGTGCCAGCAGCTCTAGCGGAGGTCCCCAATATGAGCAGTTCTTC. It encodes CASSSSGGPQYEQFF.

The gene calls are TRBV6-1 and TRBJ2-5; maybe TRBD2 (5 bases). V lost 7 bases and J lost 2, with 14 bases in between. The CDR3 extends over 14 amino acids. Germline values: CDR1 MNHNS, CDR2 SASEGT. For the CDR3, the DNA is TGTGCCAGCACCGAGGGTGGAACACAAGAGACCCAGTACTTC. Encoded protein: CASTEGGTQETQYF.